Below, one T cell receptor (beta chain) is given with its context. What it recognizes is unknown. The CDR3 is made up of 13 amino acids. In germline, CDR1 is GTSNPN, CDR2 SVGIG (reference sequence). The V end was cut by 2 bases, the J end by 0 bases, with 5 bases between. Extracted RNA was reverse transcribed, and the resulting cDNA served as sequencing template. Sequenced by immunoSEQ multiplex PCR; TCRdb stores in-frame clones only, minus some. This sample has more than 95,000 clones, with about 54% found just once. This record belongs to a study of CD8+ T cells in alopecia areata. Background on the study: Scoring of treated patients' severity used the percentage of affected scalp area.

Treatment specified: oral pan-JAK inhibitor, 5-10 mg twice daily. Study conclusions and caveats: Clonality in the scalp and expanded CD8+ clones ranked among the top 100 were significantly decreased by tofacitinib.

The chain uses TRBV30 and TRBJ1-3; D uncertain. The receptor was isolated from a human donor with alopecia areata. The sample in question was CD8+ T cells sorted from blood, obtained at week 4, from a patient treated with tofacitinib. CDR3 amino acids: CAWSWGSGNTIYF. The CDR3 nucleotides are TGTGCCTGGAGTTGGGGCTCTGGAAACACCATATATTTT.